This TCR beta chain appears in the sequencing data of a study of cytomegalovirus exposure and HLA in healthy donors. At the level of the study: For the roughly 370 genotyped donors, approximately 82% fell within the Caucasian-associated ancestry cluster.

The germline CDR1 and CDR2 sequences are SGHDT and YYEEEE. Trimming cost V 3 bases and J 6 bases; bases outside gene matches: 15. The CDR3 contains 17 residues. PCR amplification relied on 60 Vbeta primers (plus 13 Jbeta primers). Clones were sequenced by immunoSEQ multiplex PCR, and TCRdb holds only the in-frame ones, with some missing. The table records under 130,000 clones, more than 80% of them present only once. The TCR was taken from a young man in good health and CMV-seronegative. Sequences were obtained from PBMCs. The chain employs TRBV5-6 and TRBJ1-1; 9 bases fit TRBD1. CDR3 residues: CASSYQSGTGPAAEAFF. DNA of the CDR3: TGTGCCAGCAGCTACCAATCCGGGACAGGGCCAGCGGCTGAAGCTTTCTTT.